This TCR beta chain was captured in a study of T cell repertoires in ileal Crohn's disease. The germline V gene encodes CDR1 MNHNS and CDR2 SASEGT. Deletions cut 5 bases from V and 5 bases from J, with 3 bases between. The CDR3 runs to 10 residues. Time point of the sample: neoterminal ileum biopsy at postoperative endoscopy, about 6 months after surgery. TCRdb's copy holds only in-frame clones and misses some; the assay was immunoSEQ multiplex PCR. The repertoire includes about 12,000 clones, approximately 78% of them detected once, and approximately 10% sits in the top ten. The TCR was taken from an adult with Crohn's disease. This sequence joins TRBV6-1 and TRBJ1-2; D gene unclear. Source material: ileal tissue. CDR3 in amino acids: CASSLYGYTF. CDR3 bases: TGTGCCAGCAGTCTATATGGCTACACCTTC.